Each of the 3 T cell receptor beta chains below was sequenced from the same sample in a study of shared clonotypes between healthy human individuals. Profiled with immunoSEQ multiplex PCR; TCRdb holds only in-frame clones, not every one. This sample has around 440,000 clones, with more than 70% found just once. Sequenced: PBMCs. These receptors were obtained from a woman aged 40 to 49 in good health. Some clones in this sample may be carry-over from other donors' samples.

The chain combines TRBV29-1 with TRBJ2-7; 10 positions agree with TRBD2. CDR1 and CDR2 (germline): SQVTM, ANQGSEA. V trimming: 4 bases; J trimming: 3 bases; junction bases outside the gene matches: 6. The CDR3 has 14 residues. The CDR3 loop is CSVAGVAGGYEQYF. Here the CDR3 DNA reads TGCAGCGTTGCGGGTGTAGCGGGGGGCTACGAGCAGTACTTC.

In its sample, this clone was seen a few times. This sequence may be a read error, since a much larger clone differs from it by one base. The sample contains more than one DNA sequence encoding this CDR3. The rearrangement uses TRBV6-5 and TRBJ2-3, with D possibly being TRBD1 (5 bases). From germline, CDR1 is MNHEY and CDR2 SVGAGI. The CDR3 covers 12 residues. CDR3 coding DNA: TGTGCCAGCAGCCAGGGCACAGATACGCAGTACTTT. The encoded protein is CASSQGTDTQYF.

With respect to this clone: The junction departs from the called germline gene at one end, perhaps through a read error. The rearrangement links TRBV10-3 to TRBJ1-4; TRBD1 matches at 8 bases. CDR3 length: 17 amino acids. In germline, CDR1 is ENHRY, CDR2 SYGVKD. The CDR3, as DNA: TGTGCCATCAATGAGACCTCATGGACAGGGCTTTCTGAAAAACTGTTTTTT. It is translated as CAINETSWTGLSEKLFF.